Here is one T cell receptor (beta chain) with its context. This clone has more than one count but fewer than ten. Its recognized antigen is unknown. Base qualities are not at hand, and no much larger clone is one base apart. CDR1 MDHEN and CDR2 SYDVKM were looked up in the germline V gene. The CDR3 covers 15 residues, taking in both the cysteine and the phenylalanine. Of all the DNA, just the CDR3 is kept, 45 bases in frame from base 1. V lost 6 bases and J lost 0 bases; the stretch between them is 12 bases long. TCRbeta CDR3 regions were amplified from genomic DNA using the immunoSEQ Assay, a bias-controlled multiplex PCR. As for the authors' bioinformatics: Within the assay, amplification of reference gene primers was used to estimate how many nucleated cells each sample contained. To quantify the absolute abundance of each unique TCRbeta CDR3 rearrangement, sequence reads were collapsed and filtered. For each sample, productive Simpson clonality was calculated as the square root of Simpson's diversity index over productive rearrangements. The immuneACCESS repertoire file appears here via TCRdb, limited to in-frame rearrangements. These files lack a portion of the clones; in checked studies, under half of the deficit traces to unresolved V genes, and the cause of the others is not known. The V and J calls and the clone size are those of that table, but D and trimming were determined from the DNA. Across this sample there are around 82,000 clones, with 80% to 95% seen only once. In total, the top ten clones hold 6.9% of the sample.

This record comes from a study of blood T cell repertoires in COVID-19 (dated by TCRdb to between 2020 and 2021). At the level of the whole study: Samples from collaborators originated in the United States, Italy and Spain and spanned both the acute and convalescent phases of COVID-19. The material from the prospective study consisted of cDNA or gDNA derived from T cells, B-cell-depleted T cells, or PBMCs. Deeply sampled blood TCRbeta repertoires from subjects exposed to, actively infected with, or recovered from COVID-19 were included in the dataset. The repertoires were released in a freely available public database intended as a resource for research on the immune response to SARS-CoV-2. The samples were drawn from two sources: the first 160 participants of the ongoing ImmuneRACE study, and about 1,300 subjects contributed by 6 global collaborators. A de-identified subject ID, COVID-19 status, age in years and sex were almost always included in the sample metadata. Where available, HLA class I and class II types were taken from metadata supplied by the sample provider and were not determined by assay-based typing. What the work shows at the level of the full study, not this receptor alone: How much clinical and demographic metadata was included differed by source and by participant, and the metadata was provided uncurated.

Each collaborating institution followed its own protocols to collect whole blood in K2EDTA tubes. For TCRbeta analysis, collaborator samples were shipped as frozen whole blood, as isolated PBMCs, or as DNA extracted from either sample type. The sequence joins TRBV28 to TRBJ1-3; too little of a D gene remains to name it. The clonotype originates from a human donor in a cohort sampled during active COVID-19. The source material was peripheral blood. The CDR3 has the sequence CASSPQRGSGNTIYF. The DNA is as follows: TGTGCCAGCAGCCCCCAGCGGGGCTCTGGAAACACCATATATTTT.